These T cell receptor beta chains were read from a single sample in a study of shared clonotypes between healthy human individuals. Generated by immunoSEQ multiplex PCR, the TCRdb table keeps only in-frame clones and is missing some. The data contain roughly 1,100,000 clones, around 76% of them singletons. The sample consisted of memory CD4+ T cells sorted from blood. These TCRs come from a young man in good health. CDR3s include the opening cysteine and the closing phenylalanine or tryptophan. Fields, in order: clone size, J gene, D gene, CDR3 length, V gene, CDR3 DNA, CDR3 protein. D genes are given only for firm matches. Size is stated for part of the rows, as once, few or many counts, or as a class when the clone is expanded.

abundance: -; j_gene: TRBJ2-2; d_gene: -; len: 15; v_gene: TRBV18; CDR3nt: TGTGCCAGCTCACCGGGGCAGGGCGACACCGGGGAGCTGTTTTTT; CDR3aa: CASSPGQGDTGELFF
abundance: -; j_gene: TRBJ1-1; d_gene: -; len: 14; v_gene: TRBV30; CDR3nt: TGTGCCTGGAGTGTAAGGGGGGGGAACACTGAAGCTTTCTTT; CDR3aa: CAWSVRGGNTEAFF
abundance: -; j_gene: TRBJ2-3; d_gene: -; len: 15; v_gene: TRBV7-9; CDR3nt: TGTGCCAGCAGCTTAGTTAGAGGGGCCCCGGATACGCAGTATTTT; CDR3aa: CASSLVRGAPDTQYF
abundance: once; j_gene: TRBJ1-2; d_gene: TRBD1; len: 15; v_gene: TRBV7-2; CDR3nt: TGTGCCAGCAGCAGTGACAGGGCGGCTAACTATGGCTACACCTTC; CDR3aa: CASSSDRAANYGYTF
abundance: -; j_gene: TRBJ2-7; d_gene: TRBD2; len: 12; v_gene: TRBV29-1; CDR3nt: TGCAGCGTTATAGCGGGAGAAGGCGAGCAGTACTTC; CDR3aa: CSVIAGEGEQYF
abundance: -; j_gene: TRBJ2-1; d_gene: -; len: 16; v_gene: TRBV7-3; CDR3nt: TGTGCCAGCAGCGCAAGCCAGGGGGGCGATGTCGGTGTCCGGTTCTTC; CDR3aa: CASSASQGGDVGVRFF
abundance: -; j_gene: TRBJ2-5; d_gene: TRBD1; len: 15; v_gene: TRBV28; CDR3nt: TGTGCCAGCAGTAGATCCGGGACAGGGAAAGAGACCCAGTACTTC; CDR3aa: CASSRSGTGKETQYF
abundance: -; j_gene: TRBJ2-5; d_gene: -; len: 14; v_gene: TRBV6-1; CDR3nt: TGTGCCAGCGACCGGACTCCCGGTCGGGAGACCCAGTACTTC; CDR3aa: CASDRTPGRETQYF
abundance: -; j_gene: TRBJ2-1; d_gene: TRBD2; len: 16; v_gene: TRBV14; CDR3nt: TGTGCCAGCAGCCAAGAGCGCGGGGGGAATTACAATGAGCAGTTCTTC; CDR3aa: CASSQERGGNYNEQFF
abundance: -; j_gene: TRBJ2-3; d_gene: TRBD1; len: 15; v_gene: TRBV7-8; CDR3nt: TGTGCCAGCAGTCTACAGGGGGGCAGCACAGATACGCAGTATTTT; CDR3aa: CASSLQGGSTDTQYF
abundance: -; j_gene: TRBJ1-3; d_gene: -; len: 15; v_gene: TRBV7-2; CDR3nt: TGTGCCAGCAGCTCTCAGGAGCACGCGGGAAACACCATATATTTT; CDR3aa: CASSSQEHAGNTIYF
abundance: -; j_gene: TRBJ1-1; d_gene: TRBD1; len: 14; v_gene: TRBV6-6; CDR3nt: TGTGCCAGCAGTCGAACAGGGGGCAGTTCTGAAGCTTTCTTT; CDR3aa: CASSRTGGSSEAFF
abundance: -; j_gene: TRBJ1-6; d_gene: TRBD1; len: 14; v_gene: TRBV10-2; CDR3nt: TGCGCCAGCAGCTTGGGACAGGGCTCTTCACCCCTCCACTTT; CDR3aa: CASSLGQGSSPLHF
abundance: -; j_gene: TRBJ2-3; d_gene: -; len: 14; v_gene: TRBV6-6; CDR3nt: TGTGCCAGCAGTCGGGTAGCGGGCACAGATACGCAGTATTTT; CDR3aa: CASSRVAGTDTQYF
abundance: -; j_gene: TRBJ2-7; d_gene: TRBD2; len: 15; v_gene: TRBV28; CDR3nt: TGTGCCAGCAGTTTAGGGAGCGGGAGGAAAGGCGAGCAGTACTTC; CDR3aa: CASSLGSGRKGEQYF
abundance: few; j_gene: TRBJ2-1; d_gene: TRBD2; len: 14; v_gene: TRBV5-1; CDR3nt: TGCGCCAGCAAAACTAGCGGGATCCACAATGAGCAGTTCTTC; CDR3aa: CASKTSGIHNEQFF
abundance: -; j_gene: TRBJ2-1; d_gene: TRBD2; len: 14; v_gene: TRBV2; CDR3nt: TGTGCCAGCACCCAGACTAGCGGGAGAGGTGAGCAGTTCTTC; CDR3aa: CASTQTSGRGEQFF
abundance: -; j_gene: TRBJ1-2; d_gene: -; len: 14; v_gene: TRBV6-1; CDR3nt: TGTGCCAGCAGTGAGGGGGCTTGGGACTATGGCTACACCTTC; CDR3aa: CASSEGAWDYGYTF
abundance: -; j_gene: TRBJ2-2; d_gene: -; len: 13; v_gene: TRBV7-9; CDR3nt: TGTGCCAGCAGACGGGAGTCCGGCGGGGAGCTGTTTTTT; CDR3aa: CASRRESGGELFF
abundance: once; j_gene: TRBJ2-3; d_gene: -; len: 15; v_gene: TRBV5-1; CDR3nt: TGCGCCAGCAGCTTGCCGACAGCTAGCACAGATACGCAGTATTTT; CDR3aa: CASSLPTASTDTQYF
abundance: -; j_gene: TRBJ1-5; d_gene: -; len: 18; v_gene: TRBV7-2; CDR3nt: TGTGCCAGCAGCCTCGGGCAGGGAGGGTTGAAAAGCAATCAGCCCCAGCATTTT; CDR3aa: CASSLGQGGLKSNQPQHF
abundance: few; j_gene: TRBJ1-2; d_gene: -; len: 13; v_gene: TRBV5-4; CDR3nt: TGTGCCAGCAGCTTGGGGCAGGACTATGGCTACACCTTC; CDR3aa: CASSLGQDYGYTF
abundance: -; j_gene: TRBJ1-2; d_gene: TRBD1; len: 14; v_gene: TRBV28; CDR3nt: TGTGCCAGCATTGGACAGGTCTTTTCCTATGGCTACACCTTC; CDR3aa: CASIGQVFSYGYTF
abundance: -; j_gene: TRBJ2-7; d_gene: TRBD2; len: 16; v_gene: TRBV11-2; CDR3nt: TGTGCCAGCAGCTTAGGACGTCTAGCGGGGCCCTACGAGCAGTACTTC; CDR3aa: CASSLGRLAGPYEQYF
abundance: few; j_gene: TRBJ2-7; d_gene: -; len: 14; v_gene: TRBV11-2; CDR3nt: TGTGCCAGCAGCTTAGATGTCAGCTCCTACGAGCAGTACTTC; CDR3aa: CASSLDVSSYEQYF
abundance: -; j_gene: TRBJ2-2; d_gene: -; len: 14; v_gene: TRBV5-1; CDR3nt: TGCGCCAGCAGGGGACACACGAACACCGGGGAGCTGTTTTTT; CDR3aa: CASRGHTNTGELFF
abundance: -; j_gene: TRBJ2-5; d_gene: TRBD2; len: 15; v_gene: TRBV28; CDR3nt: TGTGCCAGCAGTTTAGGGCGGGGGGGCCCTGAGACCCAGTACTTC; CDR3aa: CASSLGRGGPETQYF
abundance: -; j_gene: TRBJ2-5; d_gene: TRBD1; len: 17; v_gene: TRBV19; CDR3nt: TGTGCCAGTGGGACAGGGGGCAATGGGGGGATCCAAGAGACCCAGTACTTC; CDR3aa: CASGTGGNGGIQETQYF